Here is one T cell receptor beta chain with its context. The sample comes from a study of T cell changes during pregnancy in multiple sclerosis. Germline V gene data show CDR1 as SEHNR and CDR2 as FQNEAQ (reference sequence). V shed 1 base and J 3 bases; nucleotides not matched to a gene: 0. The CDR3 consists of 16 residues. Only in-frame clones appear in the TCRdb table, and some are missing; sequencing was by immunoSEQ multiplex PCR. The sample comprises 58,000 or so clones, 88% of which are singletons, and under 0.45% rests with the top ten. This TCR was sampled from a female donor with multiple sclerosis, enrolled in a pregnancy study. The material was CD4+ T cells from peripheral blood mononuclear cells, obtained in the third trimester of pregnancy. The chain links TRBV7-9 to TRBJ2-1; TRBD2 matches at 13 bases. The CDR3 region has the DNA TGTGCCAGCAGCTTAGGGACTAGCGGGAGCTACAATGAGCAGTTCTTC. Its protein product is CASSLGTSGSYNEQFF.